Each of the 15 T cell receptor beta chains below was sequenced from the same sample in a study of T cell responses to AZD1222 COVID-19 vaccine. Repertoires were generated with immunoSEQ multiplex PCR, while TCRdb's copy carries only in-frame clones and drops some. The sample has about 140,000 clones, around 84% seen once. The sequencing used peripheral blood, collected 28 days after the second AZD1222 dose. These receptors were obtained from an adult who received the AZD1222 COVID-19 vaccine.

The chain employs TRBV6-4 and TRBJ1-1; D remains ambiguous. CDR1 and CDR2 (germline): MRHNA, SNTAGT. V lost 4 bases and J 0 bases, leaving 6 bases between the germline ends. This CDR3 region has 13 residues. The CDR3 loop reads CASSVRMNTEAFF. CDR3 bases: TGTGCCAGCAGTGTAAGAATGAACACTGAAGCTTTCTTT.

The gene calls are TRBV27 and TRBJ1-3, with D perhaps matching TRBD1 (5 bases). The V and J ends lost 6 bases and 4 bases respectively, with 10 bases between them. The V gene's germline CDR1 is MNHEY and CDR2 SMNVEV (reference sequence). The CDR3 consists of 13 residues. CDR3 DNA: TGTGCCAGCAGCCGGGGGACGGGAAACACCATATATTTT. Translation gives CASSRGTGNTIYF.

The chain combines TRBV14 with TRBJ1-2; D uncertain. Germline CDR1 and CDR2: SGHDN and FVKESK. The CDR3 spans 13 residues. V lost 1 base, J lost 4 bases, and 7 bases lay in between. CDR3 region: CASSQGQSYGYTF. The CDR3 bases are TGTGCCAGCAGCCAAGGGCAGTCCTATGGCTACACCTTC.

The chain couples TRBV28 to TRBJ1-1; unclear D gene. Trimming pared 2 bases from V and 4 bases from J, leaving 5 bases between. Germline-derived CDR1 and CDR2 are MDHEN and SYDVKM. This CDR3 region has 12 residues. CDR3 residues: CASSLQTTEAFF. CDR3 DNA sequence: TGTGCCAGCAGTTTACAAACCACTGAAGCTTTCTTT.

This chain joins TRBV5-4 and TRBJ2-5; D uncertain. The CDR3 loop spans 11 amino acids. V gave up 7 bases and J gave up 1 base, with 5 bases separating them. The germline CDR1 and CDR2 sequences are SGHNT and YYREEE (reference sequence). Written as DNA, the CDR3 is TGTGCCAGCTCCTCCCAAGAGACCCAGTACTTC. Residues: CASSSQETQYF.

The chain is built from TRBV27 and TRBJ2-2; 11 bases match TRBD2. With 3 bases clipped from V and 4 bases from J, the junction kept 4 bases outside the gene matches. The CDR3 sequence is 16 residues long. Germline CDR1 reads MNHEY; CDR2 reads SMNVEV (reference sequence). CDR3 DNA sequence: TGTGCCAGCAGTTTGGCGACTAGCGGGGTCACCGGGGAGCTGTTTTTT. Its translation: CASSLATSGVTGELFF.

The chain couples TRBV29-1 to TRBJ2-7, with D perhaps matching TRBD1 or TRBD2 (5 bases each). Germline V gene sequence: CDR1 SQVTM, CDR2 ANQGSEA. V was trimmed by 6 bases and J by 2 bases, leaving 14 bases between them. This CDR3 comprises 13 residues. CDR3 nucleotides: TGCAGCGTCCTGATCGAGGGGCCCTACGAGCAGTACTTC. It codes for CSVLIEGPYEQYF.

This clone has more than one count but fewer than ten. Here the CDR3 reads CASSFREGGELFF. The CDR3 DNA follows: TGTGCCAGTAGTTTCCGCGAAGGCGGGGAGCTGTTTTTT. V is TRBV19 and J is TRBJ2-2; no firm D call. The CDR3 length is 13 residues. Per the germline V gene, CDR1 is LNHDA and CDR2 is SQIVND (reference sequence). With 5 bases removed from V and 7 bases from J, the gap between germline ends came to 11 bases.

The gene calls are TRBV6-1 and TRBJ1-2, with no clear D. V was shortened by 2 bases and J by 8 bases, with 9 bases between the two germline ends. The CDR3 has 12 amino acids. Germline-derived CDR1 and CDR2 are MNHNS and SASEGT. In nucleotides, the CDR3 is TGTGCCAGCAGTGAATCGCTATGGGGCTACACCTTC. It is translated as CASSESLWGYTF.

The chain recombines TRBV2 with TRBJ2-5, with 12 bases matching TRBD1. Germline V CDR1 and CDR2: SNHLY, FYNNEI. CDR3 length equals 14 residues. J gave up 5 bases and V 5 bases, and 3 bases lay outside the gene matches. The DNA of the CDR3 is TGTGCCAGCAGTTGGGACAGGGGGCGGGAGACCCAGTACTTC. Translation: CASSWDRGRETQYF. Combining the CDR3 with reference TRBV2 and TRBJ2-5 gives the whole variable domain EPEVTQTPSHQVTQMGQEVILRCVPISNHLYFYWYRQILGQKVEFLVSFYNNEISEKSEIFDDQFSVERPDGSNFTLKIRSTKLEDSAMYFCASSWDRGRETQYFGPGTRLLVL.

The chain joins TRBV12-3 or TRBV12-4 to TRBJ1-1; D is unresolved. The V and J ends lost 3 bases and 6 bases respectively, with 8 bases between them. The CDR3 is 12 amino acids. CDR3 coding DNA: TGTGCCAGCAGTTTTGCTGTCGCTGAAGCTTTCTTT. Translating gives CASSFAVAEAFF.

This chain uses TRBV28 with TRBJ1-5; possibly TRBD1 for D (5 bases). The CDR3 runs 12 residues. Germline CDR1 and CDR2: MDHEN and SYDVKM. V was trimmed by 7 bases and J by 6 bases, leaving 10 bases between them. In nucleotides, the CDR3 is TGTGCCAGCACGGGGGAAACTCAGCCCCAGCATTTT. It codes for CASTGETQPQHF.

The CDR3 sequence is CSAASGGTNEQFF. The DNA of the CDR3 is TGCAGCGCCGCTAGCGGGGGGACCAATGAGCAGTTCTTC. The chain recombines TRBV29-1 with TRBJ2-1; 11 positions agree with TRBD2. The CDR3 totals 13 residues. The germline CDR1 and CDR2 sequences are SQVTM and ANQGSEA. Unmatched junction bases numbered 5, after V lost 7 bases and J lost 6 bases.

This clone has just one count. The chain employs TRBV18 and TRBJ1-1, with D perhaps matching TRBD1 (5 bases). Germline V gene data show CDR1 as KGHSH and CDR2 as LQKENI. The CDR3 has 13 amino acids. Between the trimmed V and J ends, which lost 5 bases and 1 base, there was a span of 8 bases. CDR3: CASSTTANTEAFF. The CDR3 nucleotides read TGTGCCAGCTCAACGACAGCGAACACTGAAGCTTTCTTT.

This clone appeared once. J is TRBJ2-3 and V is TRBV21-1; the DNA was not compared with TRBD2, the D call given in the table. TRBV21-1 is deemed a pseudogene. The CDR3 extends over 15 amino acids. In nucleotides, the CDR3 is TGTGCCAGCAGCAAAGTCCGGGACTGCACAGATACGCAGTATTTT. It yields the protein CASSKVRDCTDTQYF.